This TCR beta chain was retrieved from a study of T-cell memory formation after mild COVID-19. CDR3 length: 15 amino acids. Germline CDR1 SGDLS, CDR2 YYNGEE. The V end was cut by 4 bases, the J end by 6 bases, with 17 bases between. MiXCR, run by TCRdb on the 5' RACE reads, gives a single entry per CDR3 protein. The sample includes hundreds of thousands of distinct CDR3 sequences, roughly 18% of them seen just once. This sequence originates from a man between 18 and 29 years old who had mild COVID-19 (a few samples of this study predate the infection). Cell type and time point are not known. This chain links TRBV9 with TRBJ2-1, with a tentative D call TRBD2 (6 bases). The material sequenced was PBMCs or a T cell subset sorted from them (not recorded which). Here the CDR3 DNA reads TGTGCCAGCAGCCCCCCCGCGGGACCTGGCAATGAGCAGTTCTTC. It yields the protein CASSPPAGPGNEQFF.